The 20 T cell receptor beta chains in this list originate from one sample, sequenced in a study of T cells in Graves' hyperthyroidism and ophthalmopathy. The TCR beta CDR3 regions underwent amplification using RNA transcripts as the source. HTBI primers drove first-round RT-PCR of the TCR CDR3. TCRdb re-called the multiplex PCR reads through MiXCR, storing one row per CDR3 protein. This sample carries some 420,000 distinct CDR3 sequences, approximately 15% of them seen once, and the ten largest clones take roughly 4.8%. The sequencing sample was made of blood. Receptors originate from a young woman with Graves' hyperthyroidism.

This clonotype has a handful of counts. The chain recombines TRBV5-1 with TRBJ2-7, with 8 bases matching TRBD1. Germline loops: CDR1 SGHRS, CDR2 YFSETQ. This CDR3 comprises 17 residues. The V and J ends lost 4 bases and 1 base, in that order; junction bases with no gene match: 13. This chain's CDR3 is CASSPRTGSAVSYEQYF. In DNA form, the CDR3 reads TGCGCCAGCAGCCCCAGGACAGGGTCGGCCGTATCCTACGAGCAGTACTTC.

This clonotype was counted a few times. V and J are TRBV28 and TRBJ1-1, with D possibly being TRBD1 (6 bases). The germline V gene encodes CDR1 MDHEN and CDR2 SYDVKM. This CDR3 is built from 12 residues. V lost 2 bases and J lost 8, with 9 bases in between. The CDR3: CASSLPDSEAFF. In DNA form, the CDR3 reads TGTGCCAGCAGTTTACCGGACAGCGAAGCTTTCTTT.

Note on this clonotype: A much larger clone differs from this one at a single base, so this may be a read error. CDR3 protein: CSALLSGRETQFF. The CDR3 DNA sequence: TGCAGCGCCCTCTTGTCGGGGCGGGAGACCCAGTTCTTC. The chain links TRBV29-1 to TRBJ2-5; the match to TRBD2 covers 7 bases. The closer fit of TRBJ2-1 to the DNA end suggests the J call may be wrong. The CDR3 length is 13 residues. CDR1 and CDR2 from the germline V gene are SQVTM and ANQGSEA.

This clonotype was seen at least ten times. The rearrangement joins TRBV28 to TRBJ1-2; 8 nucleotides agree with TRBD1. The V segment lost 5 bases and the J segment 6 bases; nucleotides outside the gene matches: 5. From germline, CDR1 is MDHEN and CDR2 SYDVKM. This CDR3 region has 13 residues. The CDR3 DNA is TGTGCCAGCAGTGAGACAGGGGTTAATGGCTACACCTTC. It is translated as CASSETGVNGYTF.

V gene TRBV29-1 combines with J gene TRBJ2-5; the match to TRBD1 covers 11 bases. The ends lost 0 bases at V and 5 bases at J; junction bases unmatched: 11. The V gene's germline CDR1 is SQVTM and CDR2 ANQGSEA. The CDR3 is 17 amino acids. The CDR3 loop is CSVEDQVGQGAGETQYF. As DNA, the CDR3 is TGCAGCGTTGAAGATCAGGTCGGACAGGGGGCCGGGGAGACCCAGTACTTC.

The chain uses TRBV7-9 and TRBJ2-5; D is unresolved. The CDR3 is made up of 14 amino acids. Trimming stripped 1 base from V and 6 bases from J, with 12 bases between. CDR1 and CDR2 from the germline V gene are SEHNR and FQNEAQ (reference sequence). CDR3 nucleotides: TGTGCCAGCAGCTTAGTAGATGTCCGTCAGACCCAGTACTTC. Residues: CASSLVDVRQTQYF.

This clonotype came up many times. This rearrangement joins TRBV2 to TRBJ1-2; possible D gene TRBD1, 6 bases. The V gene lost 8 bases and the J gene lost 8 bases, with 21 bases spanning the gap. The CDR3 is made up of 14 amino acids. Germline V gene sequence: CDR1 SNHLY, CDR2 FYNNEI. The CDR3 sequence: CASGNRAGSGGYTF. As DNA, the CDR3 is TGTGCCAGCGGGAACAGGGCGGGCTCCGGCGGCTACACCTTC.

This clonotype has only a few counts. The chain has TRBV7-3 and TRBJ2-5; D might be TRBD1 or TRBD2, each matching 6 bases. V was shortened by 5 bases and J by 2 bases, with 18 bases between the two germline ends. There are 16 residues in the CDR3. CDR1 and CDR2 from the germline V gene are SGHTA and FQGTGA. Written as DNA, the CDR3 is TGTGCCAGCAGCCCAAGGGGGGTCAGAGAACAAGAGACCCAGTACTTC. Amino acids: CASSPRGVREQETQYF.

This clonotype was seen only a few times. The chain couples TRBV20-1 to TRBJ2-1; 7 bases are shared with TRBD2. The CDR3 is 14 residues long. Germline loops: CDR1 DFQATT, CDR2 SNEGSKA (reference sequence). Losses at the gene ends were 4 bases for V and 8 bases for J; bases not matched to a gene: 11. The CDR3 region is CSATVGLVIDEQFF. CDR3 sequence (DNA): TGCAGTGCTACCGTAGGACTAGTGATCGATGAGCAGTTCTTC.

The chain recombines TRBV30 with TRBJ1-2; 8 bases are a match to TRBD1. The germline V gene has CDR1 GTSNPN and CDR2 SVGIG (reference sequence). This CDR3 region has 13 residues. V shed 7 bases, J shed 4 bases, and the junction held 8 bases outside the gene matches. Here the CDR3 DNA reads TGTGCCTCGATCAGGGGGCAGGGCTATGGCTACACCTTC. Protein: CASIRGQGYGYTF.

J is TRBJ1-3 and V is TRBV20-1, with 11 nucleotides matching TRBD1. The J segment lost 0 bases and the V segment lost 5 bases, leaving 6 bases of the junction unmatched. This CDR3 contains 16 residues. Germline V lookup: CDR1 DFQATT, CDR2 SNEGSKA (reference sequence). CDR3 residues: CSAVGTGGPSGNTIYF. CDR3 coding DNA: TGCAGTGCTGTCGGGACAGGGGGTCCCTCTGGAAACACCATATATTTT.

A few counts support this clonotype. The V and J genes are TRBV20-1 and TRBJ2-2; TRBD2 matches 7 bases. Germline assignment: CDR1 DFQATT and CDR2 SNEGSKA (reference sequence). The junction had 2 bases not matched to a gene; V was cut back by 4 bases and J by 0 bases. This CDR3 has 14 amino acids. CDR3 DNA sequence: TGCAGTGCTACTAGCGGATCGAACACCGGGGAGCTGTTTTTT. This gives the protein CSATSGSNTGELFF.

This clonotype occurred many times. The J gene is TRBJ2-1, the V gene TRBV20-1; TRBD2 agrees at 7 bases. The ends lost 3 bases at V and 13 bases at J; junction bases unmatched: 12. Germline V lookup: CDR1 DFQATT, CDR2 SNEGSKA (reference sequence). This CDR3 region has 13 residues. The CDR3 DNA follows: TGCAGTGCTAGTGGGGACGACGGGAGGTACCAGTTCTTC. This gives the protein CSASGDDGRYQFF.

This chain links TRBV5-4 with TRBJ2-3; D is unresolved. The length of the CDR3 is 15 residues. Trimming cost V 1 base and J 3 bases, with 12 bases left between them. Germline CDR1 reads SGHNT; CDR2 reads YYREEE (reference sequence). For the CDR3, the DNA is TGTGCCAGCAGCTTGTCAGTTCGGAGTACAGATACGCAGTATTTT. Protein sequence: CASSLSVRSTDTQYF. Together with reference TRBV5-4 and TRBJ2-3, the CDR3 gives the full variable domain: ETGVTQSPTHLIKTRGQQVTLRCSSQSGHNTVSWYQQALGQGPQFIFQYYREEENGRGNFPPRFSGLQFPNYSSELNVNALELDDSALYLCASSLSVRSTDTQYFGPGTRLTVL.

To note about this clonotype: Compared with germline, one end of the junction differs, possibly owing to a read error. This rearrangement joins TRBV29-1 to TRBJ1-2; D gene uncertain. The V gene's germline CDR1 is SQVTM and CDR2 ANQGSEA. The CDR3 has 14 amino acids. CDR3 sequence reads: CSVEPQDQNYGHTF. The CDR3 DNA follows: TGCAGCGTTGAACCGCAGGACCAAAACTATGGCCACACCTTC.

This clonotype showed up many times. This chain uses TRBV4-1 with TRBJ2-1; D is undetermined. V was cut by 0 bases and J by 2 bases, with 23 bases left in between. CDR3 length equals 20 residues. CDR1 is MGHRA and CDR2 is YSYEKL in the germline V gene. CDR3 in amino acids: CASSQDPSLAAGTTYNEQFF. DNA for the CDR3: TGCGCCAGCAGCCAAGATCCGTCATTGGCGGCCGGCACGACCTACAATGAGCAGTTCTTC.

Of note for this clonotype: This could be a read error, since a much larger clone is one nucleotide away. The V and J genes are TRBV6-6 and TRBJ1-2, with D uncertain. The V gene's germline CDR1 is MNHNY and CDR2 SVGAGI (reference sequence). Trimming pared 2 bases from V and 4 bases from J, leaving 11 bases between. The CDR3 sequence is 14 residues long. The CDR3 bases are TGTGCCAGCAGTTACGGGGAGGAAGGCTATGGCTACACCTTC. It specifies CASSYGEEGYGYTF.

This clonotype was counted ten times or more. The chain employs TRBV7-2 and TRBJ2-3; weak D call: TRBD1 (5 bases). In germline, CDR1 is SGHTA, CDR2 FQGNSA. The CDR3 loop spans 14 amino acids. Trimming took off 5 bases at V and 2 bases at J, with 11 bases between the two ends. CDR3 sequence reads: CASSRDRYTDTQYF. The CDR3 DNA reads TGTGCCAGCAGCCGAGACAGATACACAGATACGCAGTATTTT.

CDR3 DNA: TGTGCCAGTAGTCTCCACAGCGGGAGTCTCGACAATGAGCAGTTCTTC. Protein product: CASSLHSGSLDNEQFF. This rearrangement joins TRBV19 to TRBJ2-1; 8 bases are shared with TRBD2. Germline assignment: CDR1 LNHDA and CDR2 SQIVND (reference sequence). The CDR3 sequence is 16 residues long. The junction had 11 bases not matched to a gene; V was cut back by 5 bases and J by 5 bases.

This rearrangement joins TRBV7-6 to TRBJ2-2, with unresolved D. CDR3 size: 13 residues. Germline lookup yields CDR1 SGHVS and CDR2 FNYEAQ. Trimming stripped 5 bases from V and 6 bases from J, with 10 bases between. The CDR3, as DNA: TGTGCCAGCAGCACACCAATATCCGGGGAGCTGTTTTTT. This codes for CASSTPISGELFF.